These T cell receptor beta chains were read from a single sample in a study of blood T cells in healthy people across ages. TCRdb ran MiXCR on the 5' RACE reads and lists one entry per CDR3 protein. The sample holds 1.5 million to 2 million distinct CDR3 sequences; roughly 27% are singletons and the top ten take 7% to 9%. What was sequenced was blood. These receptors were collected from a woman aged 25 to 39 in good health. CDR3s include the opening cysteine and the closing phenylalanine or tryptophan.

>TRBJ2-1|TRBV20-1
CSARDRSGVYNEQFF
>TRBJ2-2|TRBV5-1
CASSSDAPRAGELFF
>TRBJ2-7|TRBV12-3/TRBV12-4
CASSLSPSGKYEQYF
>TRBJ2-7|TRBV20-1
CSARGDPSSYEQYF
>TRBJ2-1|TRBV5-1
CASSLAGSQGRSNEQFF
>TRBJ1-4|TRBV3-1
CASSQDGGYEKLFF
>TRBJ1-1|TRBV12-3/TRBV12-4
CASRWTGEGKTEAFF
>TRBJ1-2|TRBV7-9
CASSLVSGRQGAGYTF
>TRBJ1-2|TRBV7-2
CASSLVGLSGYTF
>TRBJ1-3|TRBV20-1
CSATQGTGNTIYF
>TRBJ1-5|TRBV20-1
CSAQPGQGGQPQHF
>TRBJ1-5|TRBV7-2
CASSFGEGFQPQHF
>TRBJ2-7|TRBV30
CAWSVISTPNPYEQYF
>TRBJ2-1|TRBV29-1
CSVEGFRGEGEQFF
>TRBJ1-6|TRBV12-5
CASGQALNSPLHF
>TRBJ1-1|TRBV28
CASRRSGNTEAFF
>TRBJ1-2|TRBV4-3
CASSQDGGLVDGYTF